This T cell receptor (beta chain) was retrieved from a study of blood T cell repertoires in COVID-19 (dated by TCRdb to 2018 to 2020). A note on the overall study: Collaborator samples came from the United States, Italy and Spain and covered acute and convalescent phases of COVID-19. The repertoires were released in a freely available public database meant as a resource for research on the immune response to SARS-CoV-2. HLA class I and class II types, where available, came from metadata supplied by the sample provider rather than from assay-based typing. Subjects who had been exposed to COVID-19, were actively infected with it, or had recovered from it provided the deeply sampled blood TCRbeta repertoires that made up the dataset. Samples were obtained from the ongoing ImmuneRACE study (first 160 participants) and from some 1,200 subjects provided by 6 global collaborators. The sample metadata nearly always contained a de-identified subject ID, COVID-19 status, age in years and sex. The material from the prospective study consisted of cDNA or gDNA derived from T cells, B-cell-depleted T cells, or PBMCs. Results and caveats for the whole study, not just this receptor: The quantity of clinical and demographic metadata differed by source and by participant and was supplied without curation.

Comment on this clone: Its cognate antigen has yet to be identified. Base qualities are not recorded, but no much larger clone differs from it by a single base.

The immunoSEQ Assay, a bias-controlled multiplex PCR, was used to amplify TCRbeta CDR3 regions from genomic DNA. Processing in the source paper ran as follows. Within the assay, amplification of reference gene primers was used to estimate how many nucleated cells each sample contained. Sequence reads were collapsed and filtered to measure the absolute abundance of every unique TCRbeta CDR3 rearrangement. Productive Simpson clonality was computed per sample as the square root of Simpson's diversity index over productive rearrangements. What TCRdb holds here is the immuneACCESS table cut down to in-frame rearrangements. Part of the clones is not present; checked against another copy, under half of the missing clones reflect an unresolved V gene, and the others are unexplained. D and trimming were read from the DNA, whereas the V and J calls and clone size are those reported in that table. The sample table records fewer than 450,000 clones; more than 75% of these occur just once. More than 1% of the sample belongs to the ten largest clones.

Participants in the prospective study were aged roughly 18 to 89 years, lived in 24 United States geographic areas, and enrolled through a virtual design. In the prospective study, cohorts were assigned on the basis of participant-reported clinical history obtained from a screening survey and a study questionnaire. ImmuneRACE Cohort 3 recovered participants were defined by two consecutive negative NP/OP PCR tests, healthcare professional clearance, or symptom resolution. In the prospective study, whole blood, serum and a nasopharyngeal or oropharyngeal swab were collected from each participant by mobile phlebotomists. Additional blood draws and questionnaires over a 2-month period could optionally be provided by prospective study participants. Blood samples from the prospective study were shipped frozen or at room temperature prior to DNA extraction. The sample comprised PBMCs or T cells enriched from blood (not recorded which). The TCR originated in a woman younger than 30 who had recovered from COVID-19.

The DNA is TGTGCCACCAGCGGAGGACAGTGGGTCACAGATACGCAGTATTTT. The encoded protein is CATSGGQWVTDTQYF. Recombination linked TRBV15 to TRBJ2-3, and TRBD1 may be the D gene, going by 6 matching bases. V is reduced by 5 bases and J by 2 bases, leaving a spacing of 14 bases between them. As encoded in the germline V gene (reference sequence), CDR1 is LNHNV while CDR2 is YYDKDF. The CDR3, from cysteine to phenylalanine, totals 15 residues. Only the CDR3 DNA is retained, 45 bases long and in frame from the first base.